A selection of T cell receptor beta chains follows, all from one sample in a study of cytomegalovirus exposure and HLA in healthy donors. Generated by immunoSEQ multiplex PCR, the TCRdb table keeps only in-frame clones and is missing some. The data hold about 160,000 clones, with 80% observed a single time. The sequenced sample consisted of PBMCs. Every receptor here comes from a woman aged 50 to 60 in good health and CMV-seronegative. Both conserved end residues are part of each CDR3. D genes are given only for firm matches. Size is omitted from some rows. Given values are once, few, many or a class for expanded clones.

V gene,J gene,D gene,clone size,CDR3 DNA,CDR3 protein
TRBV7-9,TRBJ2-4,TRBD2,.,TGTGCCAGCAGCCCCCAGAGCGGGGGTAAAAACATTCAGTACTTC,CASSPQSGGKNIQYF
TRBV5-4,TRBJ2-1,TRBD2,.,TGTGCCAGCAACTTGGGCGGGGGGACTTTCCCTAATGAGCAGTTCTTC,CASNLGGGTFPNEQFF
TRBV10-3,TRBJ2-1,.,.,TGTGCCATCAGTGAGCCCGGAGGCCTCCCTCTCTTTAGCTCCTACAATGAGCAGTTCTTC,CAISEPGGLPLFSSYNEQFF
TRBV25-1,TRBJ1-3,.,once,TGTGCCAGCAGTGATTTTGGGGGGTCTGGAAACACCATATATTTT,CASSDFGGSGNTIYF
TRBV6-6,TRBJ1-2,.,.,TGTGCCAGCAGTTACGAACAAAACTATGGCTACACCTTC,CASSYEQNYGYTF
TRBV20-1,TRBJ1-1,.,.,TGCAACACGGGTCCAGCGGCTGAAGCTTTCTTT,CNTGPAAEAFF
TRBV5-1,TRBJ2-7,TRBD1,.,TGCGCCAGCAGCTGGGGACAGCTCTACGAGCAGTACTTC,CASSWGQLYEQYF
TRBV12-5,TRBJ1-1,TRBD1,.,TGTGCTAGTGCTTCGCAGGGGGCAGGCACTGAAGCTTTCTTT,CASASQGAGTEAFF
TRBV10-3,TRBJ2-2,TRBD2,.,TGTGCCATCAGGAGACTAGCGGAGAACACCGGGGAGCTGTTTTTT,CAIRRLAENTGELFF
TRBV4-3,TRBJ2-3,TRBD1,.,TGCGCCAGCAGCCCGCGGGACAGGGGTTTGGATACGCAGTATTTT,CASSPRDRGLDTQYF
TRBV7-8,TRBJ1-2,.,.,TGTGCCAGCAGCTTATTACCAGGGGCAGGGACTAACTATGGCTACACCTTC,CASSLLPGAGTNYGYTF
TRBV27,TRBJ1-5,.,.,TGTGCCAGCAGTTTACGGGTCGGCAATCAGCCCCAGCATTTT,CASSLRVGNQPQHF
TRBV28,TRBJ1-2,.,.,TGTGCCAGCAGTTCCTCCGGACAGCTATTAGGCTACACCTTC,CASSSSGQLLGYTF
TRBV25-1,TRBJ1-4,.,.,TGTGCCAGCAGTAACAGTCCAACTAATGAAAAACTGTTTTTT,CASSNSPTNEKLFF
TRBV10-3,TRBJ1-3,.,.,TGTGCCATCAGTATATCAGGGGCGCGTGGAAACACCATATATTTT,CAISISGARGNTIYF
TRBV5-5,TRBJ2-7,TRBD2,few,TGTGCCAGCAGCTTGGGTACTAGCGGGGACTCCTACGAGCAGTACTTC,CASSLGTSGDSYEQYF
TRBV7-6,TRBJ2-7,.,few,TGTGCCAGCAGCTTCGGCCGGGACTCCGACGAGCAGTACTTC,CASSFGRDSDEQYF
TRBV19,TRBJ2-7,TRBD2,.,TGTGCCAGTAGTATGACGACTAGCGGGAGCGCGATTTCCTACGAGCAGTACTTC,CASSMTTSGSAISYEQYF
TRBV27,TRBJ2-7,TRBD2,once,TGTGCCAGCAGTCCCGGGGTAGCGGGAGTGCGCGAGCAGTACTTC,CASSPGVAGVREQYF
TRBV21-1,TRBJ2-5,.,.,TGTGCCAGCAGCAAAGCCCGTCTAGCCCAAGAGACCCAGTACTTC,CASSKARLAQETQYF
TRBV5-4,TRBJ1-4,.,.,TGTGCCAGCAGCTTGGGCGGGACCGCGGGGGAAAGAACTAATGAAAAACTGTTTTTT,CASSLGGTAGERTNEKLFF
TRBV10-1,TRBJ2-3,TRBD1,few,TGCGCCAGCTCACATTCCGACAGGGGGTCTTCCACGCAGTATTTT,CASSHSDRGSSTQYF
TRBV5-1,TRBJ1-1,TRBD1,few,TGCGCCAGCAGCGTAGGGACAGGGTCGATGAACACTGAAGCTTTCTTT,CASSVGTGSMNTEAFF
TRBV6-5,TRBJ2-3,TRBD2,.,TGTGCCACCCTAGCGGGGGGGGTCACAGATACGCAGTATTTT,CATLAGGVTDTQYF
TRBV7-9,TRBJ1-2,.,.,TGTGCCAGCAGCTTAGGAGCTAACTATGGCTACACCTTC,CASSLGANYGYTF
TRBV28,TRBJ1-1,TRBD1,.,TGTGCCAGCAGTTTATATTGGGGGGACAGGGGTTATGGCACTGAAGCTTTCTTT,CASSLYWGDRGYGTEAFF
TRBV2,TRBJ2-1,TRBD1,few,TGTGCCAGCACCCTCGGGGACAGGGGATACAATGAGCAGTTCTTC,CASTLGDRGYNEQFF
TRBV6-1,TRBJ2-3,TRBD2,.,TGTGCCAGCAGTAAAGGACTAGCGGGAGGGAGGGATACGCAGTATTTT,CASSKGLAGGRDTQYF
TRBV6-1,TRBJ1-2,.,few,TGTGCCAGCAGTCCCCTTCAGCAGGGGTCCTATGGCTACACCTTC,CASSPLQQGSYGYTF
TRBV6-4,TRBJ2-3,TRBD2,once,TGTGCCAGCAGCGGGACTAGCGGGGACACAGATACGCAGTATTTT,CASSGTSGDTDTQYF
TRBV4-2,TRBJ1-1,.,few,TGTGCCAGCAGCCAAAACGGGATGAACACTGAAGCTTTCTTT,CASSQNGMNTEAFF
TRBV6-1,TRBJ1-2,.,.,TGTGCCAGCAGTGGACTCGACAGGTTAATAAGGGATGGCTACACCTTC,CASSGLDRLIRDGYTF
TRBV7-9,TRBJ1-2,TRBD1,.,TGTGCCAGCAGCTGGGGACAGTCCTATGGCTACACCTTC,CASSWGQSYGYTF
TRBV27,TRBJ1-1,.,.,TGTGCCAGCAGACGAAACAGGATGAACACTGAAGCTTTCTTT,CASRRNRMNTEAFF
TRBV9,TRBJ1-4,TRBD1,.,TGTGCCAGCAGCGTATTAACCGGGACAGCCGGCAATGAAAAACTGTTTTTT,CASSVLTGTAGNEKLFF
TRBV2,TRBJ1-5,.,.,TGTGCCAGCATCAGGGACACTCCAAATCAGCCCCAGCATTTT,CASIRDTPNQPQHF
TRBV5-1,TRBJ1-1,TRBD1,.,TGCGCCAGCAGCACCAGACAGGGAACCCAAGCTGAAGCTTTCTTT,CASSTRQGTQAEAFF
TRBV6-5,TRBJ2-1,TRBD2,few,TGTGCCAGCAGTTCCCTCTCCGGGACTAGCGTAAATGAGCAGTTCTTC,CASSSLSGTSVNEQFF
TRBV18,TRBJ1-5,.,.,TGTGCCAGCTCACCGGGAAGGGAGAGTCAGCCCCAGCATTTT,CASSPGRESQPQHF
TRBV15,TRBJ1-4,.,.,TGTGCCACCAGCATCCCCGTAGGGAGAAATGAAAAACTGTTTTTT,CATSIPVGRNEKLFF
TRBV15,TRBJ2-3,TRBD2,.,TGTGCCACCAGCAGAGCTCCGGGACTAGCGGGAGAGGGGGGCGGAGATAAAACAGATACGCAGTATTTT,CATSRAPGLAGEGGGDKTDTQYF
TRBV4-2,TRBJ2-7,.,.,TGTGCCAGCAGCCAAGACCCCCAGGGCTACGAGCAGTACTTC,CASSQDPQGYEQYF